This entry lists 17 T cell receptor beta chains sequenced from one sample in a study of Ad26.COV2.S vaccination and SARS-CoV-2 variants. Produced via immunoSEQ multiplex PCR; TCRdb's table is partial and in-frame only. The data hold 360,000 or so clones, with around nine tenths observed a single time. Treatment here: about 20 received Ad26.COV2.S at low or high dose, single or two shots; roughly five received placebo; per-sample allocation not given. Following the first vaccine or placebo injection, samples were taken on day 63. Sequences were derived from peripheral blood, sampled in a trial of Ad26.COV2.S vaccine versus placebo. These receptors came from a person aged 18-60 years who received the Ad26.COV2.S COVID-19 vaccine or a placebo.

The CDR3 protein is CASSLEAGTLLAAVEQFF. The CDR3 region has the DNA TGTGCCAGCAGCTTAGAAGCGGGAACACTCCTCGCTGCGGTTGAGCAGTTCTTC. The chain uses TRBV11-2 and TRBJ2-1; TRBD2 aligns across 7 bases. Germline CDR1 and CDR2: SGHAT and FQNNGV. The CDR3 contains 18 residues. Trimming removed 0 bases from V and 9 bases from J; junction bases left unmatched: 17.

This sequence joins TRBV28 and TRBJ1-2, with a possible D match to TRBD1 (5 bases). This CDR3 spans 15 amino acids. The V gene's germline CDR1 is MDHEN and CDR2 SYDVKM. V lost 10 bases and J 4 bases, leaving 22 bases between the germline ends. The CDR3 is CATQILGGDIYGYTF. The CDR3 nucleotides read TGTGCCACCCAAATACTCGGGGGTGATATCTATGGCTACACCTTC.

The CDR3 here is CASSLLSYEQYF. The CDR3 DNA reads as TGTGCCAGCAGTTTACTATCCTACGAGCAGTACTTC. The rearrangement links TRBV28 to TRBJ2-7; D is ambiguous. The V end was cut by 2 bases, the J end by 1 base, with 3 bases between. Germline V gives CDR1 MDHEN, CDR2 SYDVKM. This CDR3 has 12 amino acids.

The gene calls are TRBV5-1 and TRBJ2-5, with D tentatively TRBD1 (5 bases). Trimming took 6 bases from V and 1 from J, leaving 16 bases between them. CDR3 length equals 15 residues. Germline CDR1 SGHRS, CDR2 YFSETQ. The CDR3 loop reads CASTVGTGLQETQYF. The CDR3 DNA sequence: TGCGCCAGCACCGTGGGAACAGGTCTCCAAGAGACCCAGTACTTC.

The J gene is TRBJ1-2, the V gene TRBV27, with TRBD1 matching over 9 bases. Trimming removed 2 bases from V and 7 bases from J; junction bases left unmatched: 2. This CDR3 is built from 13 residues. Germline-derived CDR1 and CDR2 are MNHEY and SMNVEV (reference sequence). The CDR3: CASSLDRGGGYTF. For the CDR3, the DNA is TGTGCCAGCAGTTTAGACAGGGGGGGTGGCTACACCTTC.

This chain's CDR3 is CSASSSYEQFF. The CDR3 region has the DNA TGCAGTGCGAGCAGTAGTTATGAGCAGTTCTTC. The chain recombines TRBV20-1 with TRBJ2-1; unclear D gene. Trimming removed 6 bases at V and 8 bases at J, with 11 bases between. Germline V gene data show CDR1 as DFQATT and CDR2 as SNEGSKA (reference sequence). This CDR3 contains 11 residues.

V is TRBV5-4 and J is TRBJ1-3; D uncertain. The CDR3 has 16 residues. Germline-derived CDR1 and CDR2 are SGHNT and YYREEE (reference sequence). The V end lost 1 base, the J end lost 0 bases, and 11 bases lay between the germline ends. The CDR3 coding sequence is TGTGCCAGCAGCTTGCCAGGCTTAAACTCTGGAAACACCATATATTTT. Its translation: CASSLPGLNSGNTIYF.

The chain has TRBV7-3 and TRBJ2-1; 10 nucleotides agree with TRBD1. In germline, CDR1 is SGHTA, CDR2 FQGTGA. V dropped 4 bases and J dropped 10; count of bases not matched to a gene: 7. The CDR3 sequence is 14 residues long. The CDR3 reads CASSSTGTGAEQFF. The CDR3 DNA is TGTGCCAGCAGCTCAACCGGGACAGGGGCCGAGCAGTTCTTC. Combining the CDR3 with reference TRBV7-3 and TRBJ2-1 gives the whole variable domain GAGVSQTPSNKVTEKGKYVELRCDPISGHTALYWYRQSLGQGPEFLIYFQGTGAADDSGLPNDRFFAVRPEGSVSTLKIQRTERGDSAVYLCASSSTGTGAEQFFGPGTRLTVL.

The chain is built from TRBV25-1 and TRBJ2-3; perhaps TRBD2 as D (6 bases). Trimming removed 3 bases at V and 0 bases at J, with 19 bases between. This CDR3 spans 18 amino acids. The germline gives CDR1 MGHDK, CDR2 SYGVNS. The CDR3 coding sequence is TGTGCCAGCAGTGATACGTGGGAGCGGGTCCCTAGCACAGATACGCAGTATTTT. Translated, it gives CASSDTWERVPSTDTQYF.

The chain has TRBV15 and TRBJ1-1; the D is unclear. V was clipped by 1 base and J by 5 bases, with 11 bases between them. The CDR3 consists of 14 residues. Germline V gene lookup returns CDR1 LNHNV and CDR2 YYDKDF (reference sequence). The CDR3 reads CATSRGGWETEAFF. The CDR3 coding sequence is TGTGCCACCAGCAGAGGCGGGTGGGAGACTGAAGCTTTCTTT.

The gene calls are TRBV7-9 and TRBJ2-3, with no clear D. CDR3 length: 15 residues. V was pared by 1 base and J by 0 bases, with 8 bases between. From germline, CDR1 is SEHNR and CDR2 FQNEAQ (reference sequence). Here the CDR3 reads CASSLVVGSTDTQYF. CDR3 DNA: TGTGCCAGCAGCTTAGTTGTTGGGAGCACAGATACGCAGTATTTT. The full variable domain, with the rest looked up from reference TRBV7-9 and TRBJ2-3, is DTGVSQNPRHKITKRGQNVTFRCDPISEHNRLYWYRQTLGQGPEFLTYFQNEAQLEKSRLLSDRFSAERPKGSFSTLEIQRTEQGDSAMYLCASSLVVGSTDTQYFGPGTRLTVL.

The rearrangement uses TRBV7-9 and TRBJ2-7, with 9 bases that match TRBD1. The J segment lost 2 bases and the V segment lost 8 bases, leaving 1 base of the junction unmatched. Germline loops: CDR1 SEHNR, CDR2 FQNEAQ (reference sequence). This CDR3 has 12 amino acids. CDR3: CASGQGTYEQYF. CDR3 nucleotide sequence: TGTGCCAGCGGACAGGGGACCTACGAGCAGTACTTC.

Regarding this clone: Other DNA sequences in this sample translate to the same CDR3. This chain connects TRBV19 to TRBJ1-3; D not resolved. CDR1 and CDR2 from the germline V gene are LNHDA and SQIVND (reference sequence). V lost 1 base, J lost 3 bases, and 1 base lay in between. This CDR3 contains 12 residues. The CDR3 is CASSIGGNTIYF. The CDR3 DNA is TGTGCCAGTAGTATAGGTGGAAACACCATATATTTT.

This chain joins TRBV10-3 and TRBJ1-1; 7 bases match TRBD1. V lost 5 bases, J lost 3 bases, and 9 bases stayed unmatched. The CDR3 runs 15 residues. Germline V gives CDR1 ENHRY, CDR2 SYGVKD. The DNA for the CDR3 is TGTGCCATCAGTATACAGGGGCGGGGGGACACTGAAGCTTTCTTT. Translated, it gives CAISIQGRGDTEAFF.

This rearrangement joins TRBV3-1 (or the pseudogene TRBV3-2) to TRBJ2-1; 9 bases are shared with TRBD1. The CDR3 totals 13 residues. Looked up from germline, CDR1 is LGHDT and CDR2 is YNNKEL (reference sequence). V dropped 4 bases and J dropped 7; count of bases not matched to a gene: 2. CDR3 sequence reads: CASSRDRVNEQFF. The DNA for the CDR3 is TGTGCCAGCAGCCGGGACAGGGTAAATGAGCAGTTCTTC.

The J gene is TRBJ2-1, the V gene TRBV3-1 (or the pseudogene TRBV3-2); TRBD2 aligns across 11 bases. Germline loops: CDR1 LGHDT, CDR2 YNNKEL (reference sequence). The CDR3 length is 17 residues. J lost 5 bases, V lost 5 bases, and 11 bases had no gene match. CDR3 residues: CASSFLAGGRGHNEQFF. CDR3 in DNA: TGTGCCAGCAGCTTCCTAGCGGGAGGTCGAGGACACAATGAGCAGTTCTTC.

This sequence joins TRBV5-1 and TRBJ2-2, with 12 bases identical to TRBD2. The junction had 3 bases not matched to a gene; V was cut back by 5 bases and J by 4 bases. From germline, CDR1 is SGHRS and CDR2 YFSETQ. This CDR3 contains 15 residues. The CDR3 reads CASRSTSGSTGELFF. The CDR3 nucleotides are TGCGCCAGCAGGTCGACTAGCGGGAGCACCGGGGAGCTGTTTTTT.